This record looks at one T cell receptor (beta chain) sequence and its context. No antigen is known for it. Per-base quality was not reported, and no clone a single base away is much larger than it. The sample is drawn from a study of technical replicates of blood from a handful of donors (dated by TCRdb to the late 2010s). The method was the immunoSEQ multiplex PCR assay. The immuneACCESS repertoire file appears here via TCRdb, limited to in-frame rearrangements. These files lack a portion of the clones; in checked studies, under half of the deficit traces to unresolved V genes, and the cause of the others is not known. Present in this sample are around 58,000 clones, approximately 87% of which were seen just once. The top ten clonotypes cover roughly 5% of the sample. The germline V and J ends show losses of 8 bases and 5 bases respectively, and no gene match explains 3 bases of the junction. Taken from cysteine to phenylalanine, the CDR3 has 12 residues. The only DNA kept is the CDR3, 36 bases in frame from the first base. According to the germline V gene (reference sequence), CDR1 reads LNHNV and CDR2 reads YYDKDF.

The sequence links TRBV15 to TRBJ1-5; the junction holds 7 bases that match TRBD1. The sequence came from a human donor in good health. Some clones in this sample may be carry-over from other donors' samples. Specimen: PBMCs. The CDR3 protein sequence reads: CATSQGDQPQHF. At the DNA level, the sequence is TGTGCCACCTCGCAGGGGGATCAGCCCCAGCATTTT.